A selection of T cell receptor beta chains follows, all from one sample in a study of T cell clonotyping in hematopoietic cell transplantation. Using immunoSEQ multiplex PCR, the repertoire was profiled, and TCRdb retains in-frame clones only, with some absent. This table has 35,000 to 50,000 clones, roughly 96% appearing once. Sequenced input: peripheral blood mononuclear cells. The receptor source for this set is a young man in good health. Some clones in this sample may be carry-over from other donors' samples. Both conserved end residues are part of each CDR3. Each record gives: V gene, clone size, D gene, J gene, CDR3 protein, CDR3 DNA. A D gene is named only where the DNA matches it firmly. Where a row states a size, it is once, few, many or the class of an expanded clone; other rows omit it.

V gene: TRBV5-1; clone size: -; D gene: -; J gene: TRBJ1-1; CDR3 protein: CASSLIIQGSTEAFF; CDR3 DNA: TGCGCCAGCAGCCTTATAATACAGGGTTCCACTGAAGCTTTCTTT
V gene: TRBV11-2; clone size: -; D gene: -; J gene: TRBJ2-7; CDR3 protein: CASSFVSEQYF; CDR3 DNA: TGTGCCAGCAGCTTCGTGAGCGAGCAGTACTTC
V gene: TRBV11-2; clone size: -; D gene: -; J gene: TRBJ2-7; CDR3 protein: CASRAPDAYEQYF; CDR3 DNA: TGTGCCAGCAGGGCCCCGGATGCATACGAGCAGTACTTC
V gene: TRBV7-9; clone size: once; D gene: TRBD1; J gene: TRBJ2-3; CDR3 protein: CASSPITGGTGDTQYF; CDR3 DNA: TGTGCCAGCAGCCCTATAACAGGGGGAACTGGAGATACGCAGTATTTT
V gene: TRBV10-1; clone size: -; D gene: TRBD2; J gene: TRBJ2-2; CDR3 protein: CASSEGGGGAATGELFF; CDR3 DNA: TGCGCCAGCAGTGAAGGTGGCGGGGGGGCCGCAACCGGGGAGCTGTTTTTT
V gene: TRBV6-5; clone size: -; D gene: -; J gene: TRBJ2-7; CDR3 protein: CASSYPGVYEQYF; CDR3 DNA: TGTGCCAGCAGTTACCCGGGAGTCTACGAGCAGTACTTC
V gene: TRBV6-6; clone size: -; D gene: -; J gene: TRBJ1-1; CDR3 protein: CASSYSVGEAFF; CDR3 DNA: TGTGCCAGCAGTTACTCGGTTGGTGAAGCTTTCTTT
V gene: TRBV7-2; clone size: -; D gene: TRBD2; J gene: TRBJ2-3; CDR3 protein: CASSRAGGSTDTQYF; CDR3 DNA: TGTGCCAGCAGTCGAGCGGGGGGGAGCACAGATACGCAGTATTTT
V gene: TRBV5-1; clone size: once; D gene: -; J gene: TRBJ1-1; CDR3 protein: CASSPPGLSGGGTEAFF; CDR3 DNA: TGCGCCAGCAGCCCGCCGGGGCTGTCTGGGGGTGGCACTGAAGCTTTCTTT
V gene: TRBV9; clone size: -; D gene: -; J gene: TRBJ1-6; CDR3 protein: CASSVDTYNSPLHF; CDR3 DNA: TGTGCCAGCAGCGTAGACACCTATAATTCACCCCTCCACTTT
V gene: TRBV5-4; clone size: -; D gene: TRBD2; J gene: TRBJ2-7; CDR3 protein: CASSLETSGRREQYF; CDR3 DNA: TGTGCCAGCAGCTTGGAAACTAGCGGGAGGCGCGAGCAGTACTTC
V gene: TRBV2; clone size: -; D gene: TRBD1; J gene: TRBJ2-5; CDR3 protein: CASSGGQGLQETQYF; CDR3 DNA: TGTGCCAGCAGCGGGGGACAGGGGCTCCAAGAGACCCAGTACTTC
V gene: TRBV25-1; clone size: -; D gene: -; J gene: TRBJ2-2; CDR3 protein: CASSPGAGELFF; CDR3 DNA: TGTGCCAGCAGTCCGGGGGCCGGGGAGCTGTTTTTT
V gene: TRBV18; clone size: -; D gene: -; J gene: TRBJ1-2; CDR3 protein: CASSPPGGDYGYTF; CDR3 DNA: TGTGCCAGCTCACCACCTGGGGGGGACTATGGCTACACCTTC
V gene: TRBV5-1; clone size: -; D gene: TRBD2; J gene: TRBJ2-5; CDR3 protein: CASSPGSGGAETQYF; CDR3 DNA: TGCGCCAGCAGCCCCGGTAGCGGGGGGGCGGAGACCCAGTACTTC
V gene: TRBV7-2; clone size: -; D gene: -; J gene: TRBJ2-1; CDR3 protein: CASSLVGEQFF; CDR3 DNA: TGTGCCAGCAGCTTAGTAGGTGAGCAGTTCTTC
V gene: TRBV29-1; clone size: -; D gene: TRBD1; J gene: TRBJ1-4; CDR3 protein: CSVEVDREDEKLFF; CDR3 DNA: TGCAGCGTTGAGGTGGACAGGGAAGATGAAAAACTGTTTTTT